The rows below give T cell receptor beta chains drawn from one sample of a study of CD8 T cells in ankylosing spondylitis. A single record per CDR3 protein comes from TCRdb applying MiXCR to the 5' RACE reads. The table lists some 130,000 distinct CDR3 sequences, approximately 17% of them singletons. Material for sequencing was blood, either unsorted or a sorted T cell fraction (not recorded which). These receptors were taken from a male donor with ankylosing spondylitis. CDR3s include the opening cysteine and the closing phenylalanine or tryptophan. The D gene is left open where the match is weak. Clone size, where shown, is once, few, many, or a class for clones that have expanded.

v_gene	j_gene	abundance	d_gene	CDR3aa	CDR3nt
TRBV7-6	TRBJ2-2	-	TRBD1	CASSSRGTGVPTGELFF	TGTGCCAGCAGCTCACGGGGGACAGGGGTGCCCACCGGGGAGCTGTTTTTT
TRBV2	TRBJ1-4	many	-	CASSEFPGLEEKLFF	TGTGCCAGCAGTGAATTTCCGGGTCTTGAGGAAAAACTGTTTTTT
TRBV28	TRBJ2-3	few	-	CASSRRRMGDTQYF	TGTGCCAGCAGTCGACGCAGGATGGGGGATACGCAGTATTTT
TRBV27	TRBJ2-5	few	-	CASSWSTGRETQYF	TGTGCCAGCAGTTGGAGCACAGGGAGGGAGACCCAGTACTTC
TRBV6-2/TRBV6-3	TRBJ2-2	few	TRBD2	CASSSGTSGIGELFF	TGTGCCAGCAGCTCCGGGACTAGCGGGATCGGGGAGCTGTTTTTT
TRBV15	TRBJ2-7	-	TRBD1	CATSNRQGYEQYF	TGTGCCACCAGCAACCGACAGGGCTACGAGCAGTACTTC
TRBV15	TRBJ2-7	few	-	CATSREVGLSSYEQYF	TGTGCCACCAGCAGAGAAGTAGGCCTAAGCTCCTACGAGCAGTACTTC
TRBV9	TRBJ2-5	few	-	CASSVPEGLGETQYF	TGTGCCAGCAGCGTACCGGAGGGGCTAGGGGAGACCCAGTACTTC
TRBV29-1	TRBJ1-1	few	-	CSVGTATFMNTEAFF	TGCAGCGTTGGCACAGCGACATTTATGAACACTGAAGCTTTCTTT
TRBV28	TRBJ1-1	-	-	CATRPGVEAFF	TGTGCCACACGTCCAGGAGTTGAAGCTTTCTTT
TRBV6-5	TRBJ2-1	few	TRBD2	CASSYSIGGGIYNEQFF	TGTGCCAGCAGTTACTCGATTGGCGGGGGGATTTACAATGAGCAGTTCTTC
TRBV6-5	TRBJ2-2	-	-	CASSYSGGVAGELFF	TGTGCCAGCAGTTATAGTGGCGGAGTGGCCGGGGAGCTGTTTTTT
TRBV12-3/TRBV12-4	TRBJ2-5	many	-	CASSLAGSPETQYF	TGTGCCAGCAGTTTAGCAGGGAGCCCAGAGACCCAGTACTTC
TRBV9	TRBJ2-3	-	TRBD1	CASSPPDRARDTQYF	TGTGCCAGCAGCCCTCCGGACAGGGCCAGAGATACGCAGTATTTT